These 5 T cell receptor beta chains originate from one sample sequenced in a study of T cell changes during pregnancy in multiple sclerosis. Clones were sequenced by immunoSEQ multiplex PCR, and TCRdb holds only the in-frame ones, with some missing. The sample has about 47,000 clones, 80% to 90% seen once; the top ten hold 6.5% to 9.5%. Sequencing was performed on CD8+ T cells from peripheral blood mononuclear cells, taken in the second trimester of pregnancy. The receptors were sampled from a female donor with multiple sclerosis, enrolled in a pregnancy study.

This clone was detected only a few times. The rearrangement links TRBV30 to TRBJ1-1, with D tentatively TRBD1 (5 bases). The CDR3 contains 11 residues. V shed 2 bases and J shed 6 bases, with 7 bases lying between them. The V gene's germline CDR1 is GTSNPN and CDR2 SVGIG (reference sequence). Here the CDR3 reads CAWSMTAEAFF. The CDR3, as DNA: TGTGCCTGGAGTATGACAGCTGAAGCTTTCTTT.

The CDR3 reads CASSLYRQLMNTEAFF. The CDR3 region has the DNA TGCGCCAGCAGCCTATACAGACAGCTGATGAACACTGAAGCTTTCTTT. V is TRBV5-1 and J is TRBJ1-1; possible D gene TRBD1, 5 bases. The CDR3 has 16 residues. V was cut by 4 bases and J by 0 bases, with 16 bases left in between. Germline V gene lookup returns CDR1 SGHRS and CDR2 YFSETQ. Looking up the rest from reference TRBV5-1 and TRBJ1-1 gives the full variable domain: KAGVTQTPRYLIKTRGQQVTLSCSPISGHRSVSWYQQTPGQGLQFLFEYFSETQRNKGNFPGRFSGRQFSNSRSEMNVSTLELGDSALYLCASSLYRQLMNTEAFFGQGTRLTVV.

V gene TRBV19 combines with J gene TRBJ1-5; unclear D gene. The germline CDR1 and CDR2 sequences are LNHDA and SQIVND (reference sequence). Trimming took 3 bases from V and 8 from J, leaving 17 bases between them. The CDR3 is 15 amino acids. The CDR3 sequence: CASSIIGLSFEPQHF. The CDR3 nucleotides are TGTGCCAGTAGTATTATCGGGTTGTCCTTTGAGCCCCAGCATTTT.

The J gene is TRBJ1-2, the V gene TRBV19; no firm D call. There are 12 residues in the CDR3. Germline V gene lookup returns CDR1 LNHDA and CDR2 SQIVND (reference sequence). V was trimmed by 2 bases and J by 6 bases, leaving 7 bases between them. The CDR3, as DNA: TGTGCCAGTAGTATATCGGTTCATGGCTACACCTTC. Encoded protein: CASSISVHGYTF.

The CDR3: CASSYGTDYGYTF. The CDR3, as DNA: TGTGCCAGCAGCTACGGGACAGATTATGGCTACACCTTC. This rearrangement joins TRBV7-3 to TRBJ1-2; 7 positions agree with TRBD1. The trim removed 4 bases at V and 5 bases at J, leaving 4 bases unmatched. From germline, CDR1 is SGHTA and CDR2 FQGTGA. The CDR3 is made up of 13 amino acids. The full variable domain, with the rest looked up from reference TRBV7-3 and TRBJ1-2, is GAGVSQTPSNKVTEKGKYVELRCDPISGHTALYWYRQSLGQGPEFLIYFQGTGAADDSGLPNDRFFAVRPEGSVSTLKIQRTERGDSAVYLCASSYGTDYGYTFGSGTRLTVV.